This TCR beta chain appears in the sequencing data of a study of blood T cell repertoires in COVID-19. Germline lookup yields CDR1 MGHRA and CDR2 YSYEKL. The CDR3 runs 15 residues. V was pared by 1 base and J by 5 bases, with 12 bases between. As originally analysed: Researchers report that nucleated cell counts were estimated from reference gene primer amplification. This table comes from immunoSEQ multiplex PCR, and its TCRdb copy is limited to in-frame clones, with some not included. That table supplies the V and J calls and clone size; D and trimming were determined from the DNA. The sample holds some 100,000 clones, roughly 80% seen once.

The chain joins TRBV4-1 to TRBJ2-1; D is possibly TRBD2 (6 bases). The clonotype originates from a human donor in a cohort sampled during active COVID-19. The sample was peripheral blood. DNA of the CDR3: TGCGCCAGCAGCCAAGGGAGGGGTCCGAACAATGAGCAGTTCTTC. It translates to CASSQGRGPNNEQFF.